This T cell receptor beta chain originates from a study of response to subunit inactivated influenza vaccine. Germline-derived CDR1 and CDR2 are ENHRY and SYGVKD. V lost 2 bases to trimming and J lost 1 base; unmatched junction nucleotides: 8. The CDR3 extends over 17 amino acids. TCRdb called the RT-PCR reads again in MiXCR, with one record for every CDR3 protein. The sample yields roughly 550,000 distinct CDR3 sequences, less than 25% seen once. These same data were also listed under a study on T cells expressing NK-cell markers. From that second work: Template switching by 5'RACE with UMIs generated the TCR beta cDNA.

Source: CD4+ T cells sorted from PBMCs, taken approximately 12 days after vaccination. The receptor's source is a man between 50 and 59 years old who received an inactivated influenza vaccine. This chain connects TRBV10-3 to TRBJ1-1, with 9 bases fitting TRBD1. The CDR3 coding sequence is TGTGCCATCAGTGAGGCGGGACAGGGAAACCAGAACACTGAAGCTTTCTTT. This gives the protein CAISEAGQGNQNTEAFF.